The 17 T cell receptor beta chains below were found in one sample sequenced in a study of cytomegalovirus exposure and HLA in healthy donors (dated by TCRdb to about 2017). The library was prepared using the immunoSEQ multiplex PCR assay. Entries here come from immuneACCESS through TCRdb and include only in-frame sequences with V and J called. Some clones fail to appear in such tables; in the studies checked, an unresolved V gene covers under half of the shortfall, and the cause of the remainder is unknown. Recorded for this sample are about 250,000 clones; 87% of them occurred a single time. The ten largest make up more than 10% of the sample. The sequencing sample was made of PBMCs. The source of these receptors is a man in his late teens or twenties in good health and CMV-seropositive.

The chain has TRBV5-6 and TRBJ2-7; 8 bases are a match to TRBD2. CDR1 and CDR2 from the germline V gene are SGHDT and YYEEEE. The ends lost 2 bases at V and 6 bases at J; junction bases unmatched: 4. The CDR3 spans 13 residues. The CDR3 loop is CASSLAGVAEQYF. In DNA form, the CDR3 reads TGTGCCAGCAGCTTAGCGGGAGTAGCCGAGCAGTACTTC.

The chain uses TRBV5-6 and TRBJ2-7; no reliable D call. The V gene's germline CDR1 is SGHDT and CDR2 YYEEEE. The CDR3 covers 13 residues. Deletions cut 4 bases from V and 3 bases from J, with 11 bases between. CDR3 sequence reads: CASSHSSNYEQYF. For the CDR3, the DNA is TGTGCCAGCAGCCACTCTAGTAACTACGAGCAGTACTTC.

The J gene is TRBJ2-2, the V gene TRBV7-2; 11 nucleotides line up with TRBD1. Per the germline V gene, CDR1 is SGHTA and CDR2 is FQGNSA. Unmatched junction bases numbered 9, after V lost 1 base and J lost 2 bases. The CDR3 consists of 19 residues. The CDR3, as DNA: TGTGCCAGCAGCTTAGTTGGACAGGGGGCCTTTTATAACACCGGGGAGCTGTTTTTT. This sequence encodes CASSLVGQGAFYNTGELFF.

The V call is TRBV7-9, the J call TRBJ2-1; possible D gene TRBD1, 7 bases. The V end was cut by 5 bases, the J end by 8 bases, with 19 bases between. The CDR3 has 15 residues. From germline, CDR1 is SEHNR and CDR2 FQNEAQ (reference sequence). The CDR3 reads CASSPRQGGFDEQFF. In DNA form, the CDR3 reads TGTGCCAGCAGCCCCCGACAGGGAGGTTTCGATGAGCAGTTCTTC.

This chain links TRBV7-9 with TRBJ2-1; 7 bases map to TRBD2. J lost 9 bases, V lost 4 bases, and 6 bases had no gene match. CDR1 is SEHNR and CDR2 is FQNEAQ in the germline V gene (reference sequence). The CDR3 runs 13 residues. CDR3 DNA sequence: TGTGCCAGCAGCTCCGCGGGAGTCTCTGAGCAGTTCTTC. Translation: CASSSAGVSEQFF.

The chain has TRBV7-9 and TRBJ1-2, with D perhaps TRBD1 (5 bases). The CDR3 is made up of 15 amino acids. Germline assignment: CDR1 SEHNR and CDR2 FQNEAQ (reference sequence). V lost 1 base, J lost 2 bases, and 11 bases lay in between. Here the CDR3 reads CASSLVGTGNYGYTF. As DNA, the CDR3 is TGTGCCAGCAGCTTAGTAGGGACGGGCAACTATGGCTACACCTTC.

The CDR3 protein is CAWRRDSEAFF. CDR3 bases: TGTGCCTGGAGGAGGGACAGTGAAGCTTTCTTT. The chain joins TRBV30 to TRBJ1-1, with 7 positions matching TRBD1. The germline CDR1 and CDR2 sequences are GTSNPN and SVGIG (reference sequence). This CDR3 has 11 amino acids. V lost 3 bases, J lost 7 bases, and 2 bases stayed unmatched.

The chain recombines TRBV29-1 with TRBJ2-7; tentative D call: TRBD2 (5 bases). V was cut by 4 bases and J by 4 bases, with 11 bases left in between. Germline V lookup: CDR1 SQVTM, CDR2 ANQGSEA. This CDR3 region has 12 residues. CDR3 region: CSVALDWYEQYF. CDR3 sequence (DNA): TGCAGCGTTGCCTTGGACTGGTACGAGCAGTACTTC.

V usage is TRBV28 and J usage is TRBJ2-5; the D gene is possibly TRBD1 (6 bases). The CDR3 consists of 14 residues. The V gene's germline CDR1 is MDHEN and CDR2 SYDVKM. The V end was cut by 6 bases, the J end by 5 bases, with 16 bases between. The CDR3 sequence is CASSTRTGTETQYF. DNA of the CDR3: TGTGCCAGCAGCACCCGTACAGGGACGGAGACCCAGTACTTC.

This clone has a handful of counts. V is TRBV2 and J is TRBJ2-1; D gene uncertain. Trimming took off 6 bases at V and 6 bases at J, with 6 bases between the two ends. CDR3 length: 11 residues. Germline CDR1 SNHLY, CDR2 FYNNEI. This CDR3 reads CASRYGNEQFF. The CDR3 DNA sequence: TGTGCCAGCAGGTATGGCAATGAGCAGTTCTTC.

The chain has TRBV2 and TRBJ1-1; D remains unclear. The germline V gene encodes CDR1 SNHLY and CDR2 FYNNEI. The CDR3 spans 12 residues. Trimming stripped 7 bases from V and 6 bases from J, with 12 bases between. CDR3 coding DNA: TGTGCCAGCACGGCCACCCGAGCTGAAGCTTTCTTT. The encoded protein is CASTATRAEAFF.

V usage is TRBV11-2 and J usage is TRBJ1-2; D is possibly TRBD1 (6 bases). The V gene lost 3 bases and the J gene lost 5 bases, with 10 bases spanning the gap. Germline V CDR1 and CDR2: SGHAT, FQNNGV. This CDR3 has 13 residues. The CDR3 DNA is TGTGCCAGCAGCTTGGACAGAGGATATGGCTACACCTTC. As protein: CASSLDRGYGYTF.

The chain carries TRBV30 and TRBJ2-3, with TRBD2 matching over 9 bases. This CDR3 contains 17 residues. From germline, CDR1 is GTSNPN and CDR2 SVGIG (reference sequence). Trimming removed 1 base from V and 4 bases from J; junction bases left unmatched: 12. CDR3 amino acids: CAWSDRISGRKSDTQYF. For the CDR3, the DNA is TGTGCCTGGAGTGACCGAATCAGCGGGAGGAAGTCAGATACGCAGTATTTT. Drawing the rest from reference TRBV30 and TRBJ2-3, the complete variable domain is SQTIHQWPATLVQPVGSPLSLECTVEGTSNPNLYWYRQAAGRGLQLLFYSVGIGQISSEVPQNLSASRPQDRQFILSSKKLLLSDSGFYLCAWSDRISGRKSDTQYFGPGTRLTVL.

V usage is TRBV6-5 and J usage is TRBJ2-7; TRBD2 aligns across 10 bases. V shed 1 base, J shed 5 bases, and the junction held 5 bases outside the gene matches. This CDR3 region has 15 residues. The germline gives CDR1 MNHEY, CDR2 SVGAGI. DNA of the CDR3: TGTGCCAGCAGTTACTGGGCTAGCGGGAGCCACGAGCAGTACTTC. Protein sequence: CASSYWASGSHEQYF.

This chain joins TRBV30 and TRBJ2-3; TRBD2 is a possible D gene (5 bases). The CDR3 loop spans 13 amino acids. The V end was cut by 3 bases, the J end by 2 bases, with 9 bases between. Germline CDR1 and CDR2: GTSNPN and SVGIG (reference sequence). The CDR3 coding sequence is TGTGCCTGGAGGCAACGGGACACAGATACGCAGTATTTT. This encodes CAWRQRDTDTQYF.

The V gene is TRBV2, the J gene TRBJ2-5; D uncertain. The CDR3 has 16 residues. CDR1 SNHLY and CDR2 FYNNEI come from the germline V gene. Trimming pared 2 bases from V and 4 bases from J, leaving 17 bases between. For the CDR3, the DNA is TGTGCCAGCAGTGAAAGTAAGAATGTCGGGCCAGAGACCCAGTACTTC. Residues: CASSESKNVGPETQYF.

CDR3 sequence reads: CASSLAGVAATQYF. The CDR3 bases are TGTGCCAGCAGCTTAGCGGGGGTAGCCGCGACCCAGTACTTC. The chain recombines TRBV7-7 with TRBJ2-5; D tentatively reads TRBD1 or TRBD2 (5 bases each). V dropped 0 bases and J dropped 7 bases, with 12 bases sitting between them. The CDR3 is made up of 14 amino acids. Per the germline V gene, CDR1 is SSHAT and CDR2 is FNYEAQ (reference sequence).